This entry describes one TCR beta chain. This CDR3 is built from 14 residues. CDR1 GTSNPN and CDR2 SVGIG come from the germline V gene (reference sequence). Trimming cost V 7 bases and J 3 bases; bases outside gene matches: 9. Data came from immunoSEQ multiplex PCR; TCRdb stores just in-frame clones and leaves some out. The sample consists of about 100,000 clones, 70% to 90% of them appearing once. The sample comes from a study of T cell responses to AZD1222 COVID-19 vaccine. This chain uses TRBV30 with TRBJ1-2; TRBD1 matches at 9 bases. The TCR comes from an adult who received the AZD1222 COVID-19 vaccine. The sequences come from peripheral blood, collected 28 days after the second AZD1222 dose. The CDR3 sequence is CALGTGTGHYGYTF. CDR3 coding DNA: TGTGCCTTGGGAACCGGGACAGGGCACTATGGCTACACCTTC.